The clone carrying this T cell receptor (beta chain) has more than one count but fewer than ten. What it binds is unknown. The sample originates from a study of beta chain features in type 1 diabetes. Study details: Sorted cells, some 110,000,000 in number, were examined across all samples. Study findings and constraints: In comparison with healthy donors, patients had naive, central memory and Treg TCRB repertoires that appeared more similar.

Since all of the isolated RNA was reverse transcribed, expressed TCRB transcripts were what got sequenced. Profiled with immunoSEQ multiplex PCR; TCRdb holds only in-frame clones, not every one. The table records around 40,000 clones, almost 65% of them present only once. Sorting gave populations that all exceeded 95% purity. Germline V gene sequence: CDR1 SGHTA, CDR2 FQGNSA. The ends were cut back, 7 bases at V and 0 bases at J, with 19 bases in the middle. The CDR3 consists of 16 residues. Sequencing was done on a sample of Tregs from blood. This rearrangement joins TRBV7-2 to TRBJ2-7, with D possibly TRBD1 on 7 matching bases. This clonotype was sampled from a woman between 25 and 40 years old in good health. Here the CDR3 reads CASNDGFRGASYEQYF. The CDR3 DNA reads TGTGCCAGCAACGACGGGTTCAGGGGGGCCTCCTACGAGCAGTACTTC.